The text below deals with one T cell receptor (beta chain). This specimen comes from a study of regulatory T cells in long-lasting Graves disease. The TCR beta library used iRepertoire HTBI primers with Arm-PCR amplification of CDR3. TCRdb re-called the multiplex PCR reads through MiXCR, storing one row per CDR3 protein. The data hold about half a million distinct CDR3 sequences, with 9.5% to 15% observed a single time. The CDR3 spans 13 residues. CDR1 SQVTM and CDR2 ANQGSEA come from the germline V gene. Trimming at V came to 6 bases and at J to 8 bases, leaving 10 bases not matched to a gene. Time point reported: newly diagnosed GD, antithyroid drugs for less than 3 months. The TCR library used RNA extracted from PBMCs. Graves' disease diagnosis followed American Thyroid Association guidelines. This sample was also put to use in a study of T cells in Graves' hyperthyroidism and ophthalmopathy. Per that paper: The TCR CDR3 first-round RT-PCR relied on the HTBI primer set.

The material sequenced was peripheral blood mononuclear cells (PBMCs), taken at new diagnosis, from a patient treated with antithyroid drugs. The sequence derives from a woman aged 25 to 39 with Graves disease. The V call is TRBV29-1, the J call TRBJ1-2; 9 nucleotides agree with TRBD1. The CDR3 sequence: CSVLRDRASGYTF. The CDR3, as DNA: TGCAGCGTGTTGCGGGACAGGGCCTCGGGCTACACCTTC. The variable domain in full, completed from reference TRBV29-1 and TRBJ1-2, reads SAVISQKPSRDICQRGTSLTIQCQVDSQVTMMFWYRQQPGQSLTLIATANQGSEATYESGFVIDKFPISRPNLTFSTLTVSNMSPEDSSIYLCSVLRDRASGYTFGSGTRLTVV.